The present TCR beta chain was sequenced within a study of blood T cell repertoires in COVID-19. For the study at large: Researchers got acute and convalescent COVID-19 samples from the United States, Italy and Spain. T cells, B-cell-depleted T cells, or PBMCs supplied cDNA or gDNA.

The Seattle patients, enrolled during active infection, were followed longitudinally. Original processing notes: By means of reference gene primer amplification, nucleated cell counts were estimated. Sequencing was performed with immunoSEQ multiplex PCR; in TCRdb, only in-frame clones are kept and a portion is missing. V and J calls and clone size are copied from that table; D and trimming were computed from the DNA. The sample has approximately 210,000 clones, around 80% seen once. The V segment lost 3 bases and the J segment 7 bases; nucleotides outside the gene matches: 10. Germline V gene sequence: CDR1 SGHNT, CDR2 YYREEE (reference sequence). CDR3 length: 16 residues.

The sequenced sample was peripheral blood. The sequence came from an elderly woman with COVID-19, enrolled during active disease. The rearrangement joins TRBV5-4 to TRBJ2-7, with 13 bases fitting TRBD2. The CDR3 DNA reads TGTGCCAGCAGCTCTAAAACGACTAGCGGGGGGCAAGAGCAGTACTTC. Translated, it gives CASSSKTTSGGQEQYF.